These 24 T cell receptor beta chains originate from one sample sequenced in a study of control samples from healthy donors and cancer patients (dated by TCRdb to the early 2020s). Preparation of the library involved the immunoSEQ multiplex PCR assay. TCRdb obtained this table from immuneACCESS and retained in-frame rearrangements with V and J assigned. These tables miss some clones; where compared with another copy, unresolved V genes account for less than half of the shortfall, and the remainder is unexplained. The sample has 100,000 to 150,000 clones on record, 75% to 95% of them singletons. The top ten hold more than 2% of the sample. What was sequenced was blood. The receptors come from a man in his late teens or twenties in good health.

In regard to this clone: Other nucleotide sequences from this sample produce the same CDR3. The V gene is TRBV19, the J gene TRBJ2-4, with 7 bases identical to TRBD2. Trimming removed 7 bases from V and 9 bases from J; junction bases left unmatched: 12. This CDR3 has 14 residues. The germline V gene encodes CDR1 LNHDA and CDR2 SQIVND (reference sequence). CDR3 nucleotides: TGTGCCAGTAATCTTGGGGGGGGGTCGGGCATTCAGTACTTC. This encodes CASNLGGGSGIQYF.

This clone showed up just once. This chain uses TRBV29-1 with TRBJ1-1; 9 bases are a match to TRBD1. The CDR3 contains 14 residues. V shed 6 bases and J 4 bases; nucleotides not matched to a gene: 9. Per the germline V gene, CDR1 is SQVTM and CDR2 is ANQGSEA. The CDR3 spells CSVAGQGGLTEAFF. DNA of the CDR3: TGCAGCGTAGCGGGACAGGGCGGGCTCACTGAAGCTTTCTTT.

J is TRBJ2-1 and V is TRBV11-2; perhaps TRBD1 as D (6 bases). This CDR3 has 13 residues. V was trimmed by 5 bases and J by 10 bases, leaving 15 bases between them. Per the germline V gene, CDR1 is SGHAT and CDR2 is FQNNGV. CDR3 in amino acids: CASSVNRAGEQFF. The CDR3 region has the DNA TGTGCCAGCAGCGTTAACAGGGCCGGGGAGCAGTTCTTC.

This clone is deemed medium-sized. This rearrangement joins TRBV19 to TRBJ1-1; no clear D. Trimming pared 4 bases from V and 3 bases from J, leaving 15 bases between. Germline CDR1 and CDR2: LNHDA and SQIVND (reference sequence). This CDR3 is built from 15 residues. The CDR3 reads CASSTRTYSDTEAFF. In nucleotides, the CDR3 is TGTGCCAGTAGTACGCGAACCTACTCGGACACTGAAGCTTTCTTT.

The chain uses TRBV25-1 and TRBJ2-7; the D gene is possibly TRBD1 (6 bases). Between the trimmed V and J ends, which lost 3 bases and 2 bases, there was a span of 8 bases. Germline V lookup: CDR1 MGHDK, CDR2 SYGVNS. The CDR3 is 13 amino acids. The CDR3 loop is CASSDPGAYEQYF. CDR3 nucleotide sequence: TGTGCCAGCAGTGACCCAGGGGCCTACGAGCAGTACTTC.

This chain joins TRBV5-4 and TRBJ2-3; D call uncertain. Germline values: CDR1 SGHNT, CDR2 YYREEE (reference sequence). CDR3 length: 13 amino acids. V gave up 2 bases and J gave up 6 bases, with 10 bases separating them. The CDR3 protein is CASSFKGSDTQYF. The CDR3 DNA reads as TGTGCCAGCAGCTTTAAGGGTTCGGATACGCAGTATTTT.

This chain uses TRBV19 with TRBJ2-5; D gene uncertain. Germline V gene sequence: CDR1 LNHDA, CDR2 SQIVND (reference sequence). There are 13 residues in the CDR3. V lost 6 bases to trimming and J lost 1 base, with 9 bases between them. CDR3 in amino acids: CASSLGIQETQYF. The CDR3 DNA sequence: TGTGCCAGTAGCCTGGGCATCCAAGAGACCCAGTACTTC.

The table lists this clone with a count of one. This chain joins TRBV6-2 or TRBV6-3 and TRBJ2-3; perhaps TRBD2 as D (6 bases). V gave up 2 bases and J gave up 7 bases, with 16 bases separating them. This CDR3 is built from 15 residues. Germline lookup yields CDR1 MNHEY and CDR2 SVGEGT. CDR3 amino acids: CASSYGGRGENTQYF. DNA for the CDR3: TGTGCCAGCAGTTACGGAGGGCGTGGAGAGAATACGCAGTATTTT.

A word on this clone: This sample includes further DNA sequences coding for the same CDR3. The chain links TRBV9 to TRBJ2-3; no reliable D call. The V gene's germline CDR1 is SGDLS and CDR2 YYNGEE. This CDR3 region has 14 residues. V lost 0 bases to trimming and J lost 0 bases, with 5 bases between them. The CDR3 is CASSVGGSTDTQYF. CDR3 in DNA: TGTGCCAGCAGCGTAGGTGGAAGCACAGATACGCAGTATTTT.

The chain couples TRBV29-1 to TRBJ2-7; 11 positions agree with TRBD2. This CDR3 region has 15 residues. Looked up from germline, CDR1 is SQVTM and CDR2 is ANQGSEA. Trimming cost V 0 bases and J 4 bases; bases outside gene matches: 5. The CDR3 DNA is TGCAGCGTTGAAGACGGGACTAGCGGTCATTACGAGCAGTACTTC. This codes for CSVEDGTSGHYEQYF.

The rearrangement joins TRBV7-9 to TRBJ2-5; 12 nucleotides align to TRBD2. Germline V gives CDR1 SEHNR, CDR2 FQNEAQ (reference sequence). Trimming at V came to 1 base and at J to 2 bases, leaving 11 bases not matched to a gene. CDR3 length: 19 residues. CDR3 in amino acids: CASSLGRLAGDHSQETQYF. CDR3 DNA sequence: TGTGCCAGCAGCTTAGGACGACTAGCGGGAGACCACTCTCAAGAGACCCAGTACTTC.

This chain links TRBV6-5 with TRBJ1-4; TRBD1 might be the D (5 bases). CDR1 and CDR2 from the germline V gene are MNHEY and SVGAGI. This CDR3 spans 13 amino acids. Trimming cost V 7 bases and J 7 bases, with 13 bases left between them. CDR3 DNA sequence: TGTGCCAGCATGTGGCACAGGAGTGAAAAACTGTTTTTT. As protein: CASMWHRSEKLFF.

This chain links TRBV3-1 (or the pseudogene TRBV3-2) with TRBJ1-5, with no clear D. The CDR3 length is 15 residues. The V end was cut by 0 bases, the J end by 4 bases, with 10 bases between. The germline V gene encodes CDR1 LGHDT and CDR2 YNNKEL (reference sequence). The CDR3 sequence is CASSQDGTRNQPQHF. CDR3 nucleotide sequence: TGTGCCAGCAGCCAAGATGGTACCCGTAATCAGCCCCAGCATTTT.

This chain uses TRBV5-6 with TRBJ2-7; TRBD1 matches at 9 bases. The germline gives CDR1 SGHDT, CDR2 YYEEEE. The CDR3 is made up of 14 amino acids. V lost 3 bases and J lost 6; bases outside the gene matches: 7. As DNA, the CDR3 is TGTGCCAGCAGCTACGGGACAGGGATGGGCGAGCAGTACGTC. Translated, it gives CASSYGTGMGEQYV.

This chain connects TRBV29-1 to TRBJ1-1; the D gene is possibly TRBD1 (5 bases). This CDR3 contains 15 residues. V was shortened by 6 bases and J by 2 bases, with 19 bases between the two germline ends. Per the germline V gene, CDR1 is SQVTM and CDR2 is ANQGSEA. CDR3 in amino acids: CSVRPQGLENTEAFF. The CDR3 nucleotides are TGCAGCGTAAGACCGCAGGGTTTGGAAAACACTGAAGCTTTCTTT.

The chain couples TRBV10-3 to TRBJ1-5; tentatively, D is TRBD1 (6 bases). The CDR3 runs 12 residues. V lost 10 bases, J lost 4 bases, and 11 bases lay in between. CDR1 is ENHRY, CDR2 SYGVKD, per germline. CDR3 loop: CATTQGNQPQHF. In DNA form, the CDR3 reads TGTGCCACCACCCAGGGGAATCAGCCCCAGCATTTT.

The chain is built from TRBV3-1 (or the pseudogene TRBV3-2) and TRBJ1-5, with D perhaps TRBD1 (5 bases). Trimming took 7 bases from V and 7 from J, leaving 14 bases between them. Germline lookup yields CDR1 LGHDT and CDR2 YNNKEL (reference sequence). The length of the CDR3 is 13 residues. CDR3 nucleotides: TGTGCCAGCACCAGGGAAGGAGGCCAGCCCCAGCATTTT. Residues: CASTREGGQPQHF.

The chain combines TRBV28 with TRBJ2-5; D might be TRBD1 (6 bases). Germline V lookup: CDR1 MDHEN, CDR2 SYDVKM. The CDR3 length is 15 residues. V was pared by 2 bases and J by 1 base, with 11 bases between. The CDR3 coding sequence is TGTGCCAGCAGTTTAGAGATGGACAGCCAAGAGACCCAGTACTTC. This encodes CASSLEMDSQETQYF.

The V gene is TRBV29-1, the J gene TRBJ2-3; 10 bases are a match to TRBD1. The CDR3 contains 13 residues. Germline CDR1 reads SQVTM; CDR2 reads ANQGSEA. V shed 3 bases, J shed 7 bases, and the junction held 4 bases outside the gene matches. The CDR3 bases are TGCAGCGTTGATGGGACAGGGGCGTATACGCAGTATTTT. It is translated as CSVDGTGAYTQYF.

This chain joins TRBV4-1 and TRBJ2-7, with 12 bases lining up with TRBD2. The CDR3 contains 14 residues. CDR1 is MGHRA and CDR2 is YSYEKL in the germline V gene. V lost 4 bases to trimming and J lost 4 bases; unmatched junction nucleotides: 2. CDR3 sequence: CASSLTSGSYEQYV. The CDR3 region has the DNA TGCGCCAGCAGCCTGACTAGCGGGAGTTACGAGCAGTACGTC.

The chain carries TRBV4-1 and TRBJ1-3, with a weak D call TRBD1 (6 bases). The CDR3 contains 15 residues. V was cut by 0 bases and J by 3 bases, with 9 bases left in between. CDR1 and CDR2 from the germline V gene are MGHRA and YSYEKL. The CDR3 spells CASSQEGRGGNTIYF. Written as DNA, the CDR3 is TGCGCCAGCAGCCAAGAGGGCAGGGGTGGAAACACCATATATTTT.

The chain combines TRBV5-1 with TRBJ2-7, with D unclear. This CDR3 is built from 13 residues. Germline CDR1 SGHRS, CDR2 YFSETQ. V was cut by 0 bases and J by 3 bases, with 7 bases left in between. DNA of the CDR3: TGCGCCAGCAGCTTGGTGGGGAACTACGAGCAGTACTTC. Its translation is CASSLVGNYEQYF.

The CDR3 sequence: CSAKRTSGNNEQFF. In DNA, the CDR3 is TGCAGCGCCAAACGGACTAGCGGCAACAATGAGCAGTTCTTC. The rearrangement joins TRBV29-1 to TRBJ2-1; 10 nucleotides agree with TRBD2. Germline values: CDR1 SQVTM, CDR2 ANQGSEA. J was trimmed by 5 bases and V by 7 bases; bases with no gene match: 8. The CDR3 length is 14 residues.

The rearrangement links TRBV4-1 to TRBJ1-5, with TRBD1 matching 11 bases. The length of the CDR3 is 16 residues. The J segment lost 7 bases and the V segment lost 1 base, leaving 6 bases of the junction unmatched. Germline V gene lookup returns CDR1 MGHRA and CDR2 YSYEKL. The CDR3 here is CASSQAVGQGGQPQHF. The CDR3 DNA sequence: TGCGCCAGCAGCCAAGCGGTGGGACAGGGGGGCCAGCCCCAGCATTTT.